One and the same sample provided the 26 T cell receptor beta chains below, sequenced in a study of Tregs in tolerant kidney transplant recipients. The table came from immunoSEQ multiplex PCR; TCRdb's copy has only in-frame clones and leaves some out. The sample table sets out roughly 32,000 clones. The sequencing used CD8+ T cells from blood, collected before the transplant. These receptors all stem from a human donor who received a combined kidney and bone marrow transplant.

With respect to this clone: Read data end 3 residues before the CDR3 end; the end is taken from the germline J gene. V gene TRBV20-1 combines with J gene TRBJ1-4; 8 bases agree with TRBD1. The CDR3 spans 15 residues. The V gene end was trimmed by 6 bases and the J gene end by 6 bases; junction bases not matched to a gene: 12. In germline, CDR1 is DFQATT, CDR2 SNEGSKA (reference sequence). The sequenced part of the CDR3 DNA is TGCAGTGCGAAGACCACCGGGACAGGCTATGAAAAA. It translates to CSAKTTGTGYEK. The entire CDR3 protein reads CSAKTTGTGYEKLFF.

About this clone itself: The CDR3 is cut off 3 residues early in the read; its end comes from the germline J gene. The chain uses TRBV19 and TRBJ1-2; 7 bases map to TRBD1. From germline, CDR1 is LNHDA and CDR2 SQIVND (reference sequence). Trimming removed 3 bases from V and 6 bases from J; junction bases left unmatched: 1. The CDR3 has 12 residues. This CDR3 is CASSMTGNGYTF. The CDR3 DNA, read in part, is TGTGCCAGTAGTATGACAGGGAATGGC. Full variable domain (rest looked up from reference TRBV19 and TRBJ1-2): DGGITQSPKYLFRKEGQNVTLSCEQNLNHDAMYWYRQDPGQGLRLIYYSQIVNDFQKGDIAEGYSVSREKKESFPLTVTSAQKNPTAFYLCASSMTGNGYTFGSGTRLTVV.

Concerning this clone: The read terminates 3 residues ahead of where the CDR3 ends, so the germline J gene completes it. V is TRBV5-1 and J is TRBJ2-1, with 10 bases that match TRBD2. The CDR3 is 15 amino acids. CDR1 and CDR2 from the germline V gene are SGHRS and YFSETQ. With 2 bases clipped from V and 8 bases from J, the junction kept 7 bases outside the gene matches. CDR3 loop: CASSFGLAAVDEQFF. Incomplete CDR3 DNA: TGCGCCAGCAGCTTTGGACTAGCGGCCGTAGATGAG.

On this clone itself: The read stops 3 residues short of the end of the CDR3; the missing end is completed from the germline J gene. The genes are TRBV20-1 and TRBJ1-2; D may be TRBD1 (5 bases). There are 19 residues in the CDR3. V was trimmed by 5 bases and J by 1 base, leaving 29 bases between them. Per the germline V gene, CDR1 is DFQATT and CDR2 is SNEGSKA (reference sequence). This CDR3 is CSAQAPPDTFLSFNYGYTF. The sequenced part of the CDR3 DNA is TGCAGTGCTCAAGCCCCCCCGGACACTTTTTTGTCTTTTAACTATGGC.

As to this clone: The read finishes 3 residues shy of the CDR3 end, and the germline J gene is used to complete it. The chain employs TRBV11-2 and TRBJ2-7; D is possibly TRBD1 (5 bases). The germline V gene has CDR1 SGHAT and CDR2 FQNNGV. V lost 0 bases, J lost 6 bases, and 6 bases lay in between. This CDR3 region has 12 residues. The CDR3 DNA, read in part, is TGTGCCAGCAGCTTAGACAGGGCCGAG. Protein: CASSLDRAE. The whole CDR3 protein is CASSLDRAEQYF.

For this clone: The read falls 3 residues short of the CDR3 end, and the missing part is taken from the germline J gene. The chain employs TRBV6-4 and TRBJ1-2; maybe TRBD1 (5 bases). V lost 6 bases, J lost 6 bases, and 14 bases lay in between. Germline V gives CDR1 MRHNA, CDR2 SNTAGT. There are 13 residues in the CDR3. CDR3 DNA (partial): TGTGCCAGCAGGGAGGGGATGTCTCATGGC. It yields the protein CASREGMSHG. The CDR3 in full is CASREGMSHGYTF.

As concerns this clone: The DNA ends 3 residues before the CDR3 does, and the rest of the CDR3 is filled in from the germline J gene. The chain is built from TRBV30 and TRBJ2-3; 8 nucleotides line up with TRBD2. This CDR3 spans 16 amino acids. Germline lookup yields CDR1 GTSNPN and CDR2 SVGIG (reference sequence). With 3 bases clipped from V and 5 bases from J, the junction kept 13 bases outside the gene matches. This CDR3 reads CAWRGSLSGSKDTQYF. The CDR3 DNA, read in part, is TGTGCCTGGAGAGGATCCCTAAGCGGGAGTAAAGATACG.

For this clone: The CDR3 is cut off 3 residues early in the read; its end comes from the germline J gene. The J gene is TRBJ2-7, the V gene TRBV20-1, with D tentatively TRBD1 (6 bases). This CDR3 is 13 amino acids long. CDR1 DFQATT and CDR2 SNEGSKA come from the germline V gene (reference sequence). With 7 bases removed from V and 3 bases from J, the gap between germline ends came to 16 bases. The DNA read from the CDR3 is TGCAGTGTAGCACAGGGAGAATACTACGAG. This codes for CSVAQGEYYE. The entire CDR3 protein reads CSVAQGEYYEQYF.

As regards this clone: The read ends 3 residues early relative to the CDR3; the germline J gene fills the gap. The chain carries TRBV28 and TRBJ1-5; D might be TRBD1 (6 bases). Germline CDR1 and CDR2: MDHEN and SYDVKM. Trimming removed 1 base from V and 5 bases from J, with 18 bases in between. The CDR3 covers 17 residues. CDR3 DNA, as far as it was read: TGTGCCAGCAGTTTATCCAGAAGAGGGGGAGGGTATCAGCCC. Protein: CASSLSRRGGGYQP. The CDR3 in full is CASSLSRRGGGYQPQHF. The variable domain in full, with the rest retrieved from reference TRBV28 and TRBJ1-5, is DVKVTQSSRYLVKRTGEKVFLECVQDMDHENMFWYRQDPGLGLRLIYFSYDVKMKEKGDIPEGYSVSREKKERFSLILESASTNQTSMYLCASSLSRRGGGYQPQHFGDGTRLSIL.

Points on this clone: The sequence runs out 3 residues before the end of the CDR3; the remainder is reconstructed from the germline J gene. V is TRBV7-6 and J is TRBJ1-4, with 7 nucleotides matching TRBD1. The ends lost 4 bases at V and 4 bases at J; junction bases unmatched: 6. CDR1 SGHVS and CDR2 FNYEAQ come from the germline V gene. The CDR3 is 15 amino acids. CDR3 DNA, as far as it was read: TGTGCCAGCAGCTCCGGACAGGACAATAATGAAAAA. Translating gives CASSSGQDNNEK. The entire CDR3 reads CASSSGQDNNEKLFF.

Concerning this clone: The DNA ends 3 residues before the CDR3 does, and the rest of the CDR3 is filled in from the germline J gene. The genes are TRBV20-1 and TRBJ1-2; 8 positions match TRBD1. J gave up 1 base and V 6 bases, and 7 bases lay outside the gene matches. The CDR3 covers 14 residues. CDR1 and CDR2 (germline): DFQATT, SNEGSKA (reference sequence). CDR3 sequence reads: CSATGTGLNYGYTF. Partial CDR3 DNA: TGCAGTGCAACCGGGACAGGACTTAACTATGGC.

The CDR3 loop is CAWSVLWDRTTDTQYF. Incomplete CDR3 DNA: TGTGCCTGGAGTGTACTATGGGACAGAACCACAGATACG. The V gene is TRBV30, the J gene TRBJ2-3; the match to TRBD1 covers 7 bases. Read coverage stops 3 residues before the CDR3 terminus; the germline J gene supplies the remainder. CDR1 and CDR2 (germline): GTSNPN, SVGIG (reference sequence). This CDR3 region has 16 residues. Trimming at V came to 0 bases and at J to 2 bases, leaving 8 bases not matched to a gene.

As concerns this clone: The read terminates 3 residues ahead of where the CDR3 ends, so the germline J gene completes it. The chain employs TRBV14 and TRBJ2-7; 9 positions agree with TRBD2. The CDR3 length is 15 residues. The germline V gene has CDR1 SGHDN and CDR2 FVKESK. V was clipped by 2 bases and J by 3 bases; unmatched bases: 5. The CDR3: CASSQLAGPYYEQYF. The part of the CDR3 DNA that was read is TGTGCCAGCAGCCAACTAGCGGGGCCTTACTACGAG.

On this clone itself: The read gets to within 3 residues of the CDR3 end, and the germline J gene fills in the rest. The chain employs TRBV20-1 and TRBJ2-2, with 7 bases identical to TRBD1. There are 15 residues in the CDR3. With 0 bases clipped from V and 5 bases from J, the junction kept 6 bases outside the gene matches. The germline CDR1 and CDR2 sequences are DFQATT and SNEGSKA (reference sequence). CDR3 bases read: TGCAGTGCTAGAGATCTAGGGGGCGAGACCGGGGAG. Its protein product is CSARDLGGETGE. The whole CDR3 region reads CSARDLGGETGELFF.

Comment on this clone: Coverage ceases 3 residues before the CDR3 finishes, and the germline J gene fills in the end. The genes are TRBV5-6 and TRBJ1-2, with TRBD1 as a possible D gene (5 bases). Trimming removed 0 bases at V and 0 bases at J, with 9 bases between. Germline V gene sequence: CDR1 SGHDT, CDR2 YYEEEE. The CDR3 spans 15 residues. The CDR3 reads CASSLVQGPNYGYTF. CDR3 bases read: TGTGCCAGCAGCTTGGTGCAGGGTCCTAACTATGGC.

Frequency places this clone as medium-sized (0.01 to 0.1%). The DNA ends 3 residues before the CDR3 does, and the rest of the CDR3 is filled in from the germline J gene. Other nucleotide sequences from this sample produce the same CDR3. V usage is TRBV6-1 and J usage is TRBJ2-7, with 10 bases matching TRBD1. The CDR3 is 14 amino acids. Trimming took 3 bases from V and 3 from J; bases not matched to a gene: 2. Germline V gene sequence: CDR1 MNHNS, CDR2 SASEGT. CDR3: CASSEWDRGYEQYF. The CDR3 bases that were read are TGTGCCAGCAGTGAGTGGGACAGGGGCTACGAG.

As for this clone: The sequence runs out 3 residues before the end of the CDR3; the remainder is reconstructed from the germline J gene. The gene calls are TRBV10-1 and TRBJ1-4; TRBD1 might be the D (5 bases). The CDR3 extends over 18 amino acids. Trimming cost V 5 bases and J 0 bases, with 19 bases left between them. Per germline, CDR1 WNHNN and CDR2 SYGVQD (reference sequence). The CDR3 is CASSLGPQGHTTNEKLFF. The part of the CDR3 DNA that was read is TGCGCCAGCAGTTTAGGCCCCCAAGGACACACAACTAATGAAAAA.

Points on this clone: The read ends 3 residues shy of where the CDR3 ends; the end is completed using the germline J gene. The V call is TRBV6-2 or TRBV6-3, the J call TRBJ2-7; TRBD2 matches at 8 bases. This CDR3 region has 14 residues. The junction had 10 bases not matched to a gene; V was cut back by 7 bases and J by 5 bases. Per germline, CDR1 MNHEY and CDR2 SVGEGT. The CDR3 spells CASTSPGGPNEQYF. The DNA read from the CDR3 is TGTGCCAGCACCTCACCGGGGGGGCCGAACGAG.

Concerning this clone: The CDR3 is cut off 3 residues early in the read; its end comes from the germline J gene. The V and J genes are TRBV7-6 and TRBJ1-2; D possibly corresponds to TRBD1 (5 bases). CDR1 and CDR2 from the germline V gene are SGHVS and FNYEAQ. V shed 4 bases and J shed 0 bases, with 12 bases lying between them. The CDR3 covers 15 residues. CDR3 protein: CASSYLTESNYGYTF. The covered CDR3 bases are TGTGCCAGCAGCTACCTGACAGAATCTAACTATGGC.

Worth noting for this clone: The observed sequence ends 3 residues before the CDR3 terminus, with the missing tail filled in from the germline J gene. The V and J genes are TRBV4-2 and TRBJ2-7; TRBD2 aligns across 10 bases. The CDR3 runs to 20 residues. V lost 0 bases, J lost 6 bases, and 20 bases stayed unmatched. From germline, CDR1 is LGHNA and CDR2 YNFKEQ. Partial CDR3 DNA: TGTGCCAGCAGCCAAGAGTACTTCTCGGCGCTTCTAGCGGGAGAGGGCGAG. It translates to CASSQEYFSALLAGEGE. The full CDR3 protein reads CASSQEYFSALLAGEGEQYF.

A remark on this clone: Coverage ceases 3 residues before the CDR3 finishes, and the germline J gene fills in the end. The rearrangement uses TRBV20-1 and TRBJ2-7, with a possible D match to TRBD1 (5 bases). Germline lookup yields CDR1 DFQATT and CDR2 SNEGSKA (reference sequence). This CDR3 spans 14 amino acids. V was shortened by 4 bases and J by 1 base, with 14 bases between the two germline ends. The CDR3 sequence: CSATDKDSSYEQYF. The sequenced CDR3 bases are TGCAGTGCTACCGATAAAGACAGTTCCTACGAG.

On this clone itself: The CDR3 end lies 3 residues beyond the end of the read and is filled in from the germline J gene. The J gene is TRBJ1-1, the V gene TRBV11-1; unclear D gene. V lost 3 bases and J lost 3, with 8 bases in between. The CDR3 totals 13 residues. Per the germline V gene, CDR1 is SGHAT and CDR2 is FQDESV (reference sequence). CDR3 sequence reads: CASSFQVHTEAFF. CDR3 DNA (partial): TGTGCCAGCAGCTTTCAGGTTCACACTGAA.

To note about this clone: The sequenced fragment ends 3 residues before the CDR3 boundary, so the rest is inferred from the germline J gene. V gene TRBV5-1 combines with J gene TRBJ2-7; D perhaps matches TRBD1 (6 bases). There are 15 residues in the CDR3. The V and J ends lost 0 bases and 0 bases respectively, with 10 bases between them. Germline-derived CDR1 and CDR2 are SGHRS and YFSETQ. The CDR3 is CASSLAGDNSYEQYF. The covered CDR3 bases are TGCGCCAGCAGCTTGGCAGGGGACAACTCCTACGAG. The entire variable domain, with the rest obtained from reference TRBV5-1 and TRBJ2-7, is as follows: KAGVTQTPRYLIKTRGQQVTLSCSPISGHRSVSWYQQTPGQGLQFLFEYFSETQRNKGNFPGRFSGRQFSNSRSEMNVSTLELGDSALYLCASSLAGDNSYEQYFGPGTRLTVT.

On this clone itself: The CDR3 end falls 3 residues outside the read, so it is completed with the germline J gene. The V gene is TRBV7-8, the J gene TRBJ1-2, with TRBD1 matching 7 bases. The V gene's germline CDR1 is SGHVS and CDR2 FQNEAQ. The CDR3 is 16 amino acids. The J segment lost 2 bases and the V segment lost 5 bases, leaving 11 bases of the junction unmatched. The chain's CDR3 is CASSPPGQEPNYGYTF. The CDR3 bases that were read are TGTGCCAGCAGCCCTCCCGGACAGGAACCGAACTATGGC.

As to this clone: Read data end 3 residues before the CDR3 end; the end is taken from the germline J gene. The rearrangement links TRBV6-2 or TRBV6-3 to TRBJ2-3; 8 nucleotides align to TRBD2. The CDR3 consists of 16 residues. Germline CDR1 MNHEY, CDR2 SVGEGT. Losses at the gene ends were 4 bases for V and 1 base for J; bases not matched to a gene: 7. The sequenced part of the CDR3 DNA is TGTGCCAGCAGTTTAACTAGCGGATGGGGCACAGATACG. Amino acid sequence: CASSLTSGWGTDT. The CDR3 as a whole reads CASSLTSGWGTDTQYF.

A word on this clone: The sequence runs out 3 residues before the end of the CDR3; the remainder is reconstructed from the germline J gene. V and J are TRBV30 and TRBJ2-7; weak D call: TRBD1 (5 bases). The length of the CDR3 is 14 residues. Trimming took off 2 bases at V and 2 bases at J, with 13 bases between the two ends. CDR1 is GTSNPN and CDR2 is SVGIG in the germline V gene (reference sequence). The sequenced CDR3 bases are TGTGCCTGGAGTCCAGGGATTAGTCCCTACGAG. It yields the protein CAWSPGISPYE. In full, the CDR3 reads CAWSPGISPYEQYF.